This TCR beta chain was documented in a study of cytomegalovirus exposure and HLA in healthy donors. The V gene's germline CDR1 is MNHNS and CDR2 SASEGT. The trim removed 6 bases at V and 3 bases at J, leaving 6 bases unmatched. This CDR3 spans 15 amino acids. The PCR made use of 60 Vbeta and 13 Jbeta primers. Some clones are missing from TCRdb's copy, which holds only in-frame ones; the method was immunoSEQ multiplex PCR. Of 150,000 to 200,000 clones listed, 75% to 90% were seen once; the top ten hold less than 9%. This clone appeared a few times. The receptor's source is a man aged 30 to 45 in good health and CMV-seropositive. The source material was PBMCs. The V call is TRBV6-1, the J call TRBJ1-2; the match to TRBD1 covers 11 bases. The CDR3 here is CASRDGQGADYGYTF. The DNA of the CDR3 is TGTGCCAGCAGAGACGGACAGGGGGCGGACTATGGCTACACCTTC.